Sequencing of this TCR beta chain was carried out in a study of blood T cell repertoires in COVID-19. Sequencing was performed with immunoSEQ multiplex PCR; in TCRdb, only in-frame clones are kept and a portion is missing. The data hold 150,000 to 200,000 clones, with around four fifths observed a single time. The CDR3 runs to 14 residues. CDR1 MNHEY and CDR2 SMNVEV come from the germline V gene (reference sequence). Trimming removed 5 bases from V and 8 bases from J; junction bases left unmatched: 6. This clone showed up just a few times. The V gene is TRBV27, the J gene TRBJ2-1, with 10 bases lining up with TRBD2. The sample was peripheral blood. This TCR was recovered from a man aged 70 or older with acute or convalescent COVID-19. Here the CDR3 reads CASSRASGRYEQFF. The CDR3 region has the DNA TGTGCCAGCAGTCGGGCTAGCGGGAGATATGAGCAGTTCTTC.